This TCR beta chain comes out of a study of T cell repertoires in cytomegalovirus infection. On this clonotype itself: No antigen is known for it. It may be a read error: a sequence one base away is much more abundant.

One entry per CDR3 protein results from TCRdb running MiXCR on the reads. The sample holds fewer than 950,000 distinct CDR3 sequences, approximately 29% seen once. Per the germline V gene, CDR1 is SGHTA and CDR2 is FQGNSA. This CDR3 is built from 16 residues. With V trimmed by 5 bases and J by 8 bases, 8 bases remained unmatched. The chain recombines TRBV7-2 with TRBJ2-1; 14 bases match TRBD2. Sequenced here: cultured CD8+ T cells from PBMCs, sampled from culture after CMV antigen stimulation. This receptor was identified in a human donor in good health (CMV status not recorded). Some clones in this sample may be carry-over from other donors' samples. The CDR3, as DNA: TGTGCCAGCAGCGCGGTAGGACTAGCGGGGGGCCATGAGCAGTTCTTC. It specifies CASSAVGLAGGHEQFF. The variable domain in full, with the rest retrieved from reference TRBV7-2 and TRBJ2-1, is GAGVSQSPSNKVTEKGKDVELRCDPISGHTALYWYRQSLGQGLEFLIYFQGNSAPDKSGLPSDRFSAERTGGSVSTLTIQRTQQEDSAVYLCASSAVGLAGGHEQFFGPGTRLTVL.